Shown below are 30 T cell receptor beta chains from a single sample sequenced in a study of cytomegalovirus exposure and HLA in healthy donors (dated by TCRdb to about 2017). The receptor library was made with the immunoSEQ multiplex PCR assay. TCRdb carries this immuneACCESS record with in-frame sequences only. Its versions omit some clonotypes, under half of them owing to an unresolved V gene in the studies checked, with the rest unexplained. In all, the sample holds 71,000 or so clones, and 90% to 95% of those were seen once. Over 1.2% of the sample rests with the top ten. The sample comprised PBMCs. The receptors come from a man younger than 35 in good health and CMV-seropositive.

The chain has TRBV27 and TRBJ2-2; D possibly corresponds to TRBD2 (5 bases). The CDR3 has 14 residues. In germline, CDR1 is MNHEY, CDR2 SMNVEV (reference sequence). V was cut by 3 bases and J by 6 bases, with 11 bases left in between. The CDR3 reads CASSFRGFPGELFF. DNA of the CDR3: TGTGCCAGCAGTTTTCGCGGGTTCCCCGGGGAGCTGTTTTTT.

The rearrangement links TRBV2 to TRBJ2-7; D may be TRBD2 (6 bases). Germline V gene data show CDR1 as SNHLY and CDR2 as FYNNEI. This CDR3 has 14 residues. V was clipped by 11 bases and J by 2 bases, with 19 bases between them. The CDR3 DNA reads as TGTGCCTGCTCCGGGGGTGGAGGGACCTACGAGCAGTACTTC. It is translated as CACSGGGGTYEQYF.

J is TRBJ1-3 and V is TRBV9, with D possibly being TRBD1 (5 bases). The CDR3 consists of 16 residues. Germline lookup yields CDR1 SGDLS and CDR2 YYNGEE. V lost 2 bases to trimming and J lost 1 base, with 13 bases between them. The CDR3 is CASSVTGLRSGNTIYF. In DNA, the CDR3 is TGTGCCAGCAGCGTTACGGGACTTAGGTCTGGAAACACCATATATTTT. Looking up the rest from reference TRBV9 and TRBJ1-3 gives the full variable domain: DSGVTQTPKHLITATGQRVTLRCSPRSGDLSVYWYQQSLDQGLQFLIQYYNGEERAKGNILERFSAQQFPDLHSELNLSSLELGDSALYFCASSVTGLRSGNTIYFGEGSWLTVV.

The chain is built from TRBV5-1 and TRBJ2-7; a possible D gene is TRBD2 (5 bases). Germline CDR1 SGHRS, CDR2 YFSETQ. V was clipped by 2 bases and J by 0 bases, with 9 bases between them. The CDR3 sequence is 14 residues long. CDR3 amino acids: CASSFPGVSYEQYF. The CDR3 DNA is TGCGCCAGCAGCTTTCCCGGGGTCTCCTACGAGCAGTACTTC.

This chain connects TRBV10-3 to TRBJ2-5; D is possibly TRBD2 (5 bases). The length of the CDR3 is 16 residues. V lost 3 bases to trimming and J lost 0 bases, with 14 bases between them. Germline-derived CDR1 and CDR2 are ENHRY and SYGVKD. Here the CDR3 DNA reads TGTGCCATCAGTGATCTTCTAGCACTTTACCAAGAGACCCAGTACTTC. Encoded protein: CAISDLLALYQETQYF.

The chain recombines TRBV5-1 with TRBJ2-2; 16 bases map to TRBD2. After removal of 4 bases from V and 4 bases from J, the junction contained 10 bases not matched to a gene. CDR1 is SGHRS and CDR2 is YFSETQ in the germline V gene. The CDR3 runs to 19 residues. In DNA form, the CDR3 reads TGCGCCAGCAGCCCGGGACTAGCGGGGGGGAAAAAATTCACCGGGGAGCTGTTTTTT. It encodes CASSPGLAGGKKFTGELFF. The whole variable domain, remainder taken from reference TRBV5-1 and TRBJ2-2, is KAGVTQTPRYLIKTRGQQVTLSCSPISGHRSVSWYQQTPGQGLQFLFEYFSETQRNKGNFPGRFSGRQFSNSRSEMNVSTLELGDSALYLCASSPGLAGGKKFTGELFFGEGSRLTVL.

This clone was counted only a few times. The chain links TRBV5-1 to TRBJ2-1; TRBD2 matches at 8 bases. Germline values: CDR1 SGHRS, CDR2 YFSETQ. Trimming removed 0 bases from V and 6 bases from J; junction bases left unmatched: 8. The CDR3 has 16 amino acids. The CDR3 bases are TGCGCCAGCAGCTTGGACGGTAGCGGGACCTTCAATGAGCAGTTCTTC. Translating it yields CASSLDGSGTFNEQFF.

In this sample, this clone turned up once. V usage is TRBV4-1 and J usage is TRBJ1-3; 7 nucleotides agree with TRBD1. Unmatched junction bases numbered 11, after V lost 1 base and J lost 2 bases. The CDR3 loop spans 18 amino acids. The V gene's germline CDR1 is MGHRA and CDR2 YSYEKL. The CDR3, as DNA: TGCGCCAGCAGCCAAGGAAGGGGTAGGGGGCACACTGGAAACACCATATATTTT. This gives the protein CASSQGRGRGHTGNTIYF.

As for this clone: One end of the junction varies from germline; a read error may be responsible. The CDR3 region has the DNA TGCGCCAGCAGCCAAGCAGGGGCTGGGAACACCATATATTTT. Translated, it gives CASSQAGAGNTIYF. The V and J genes are TRBV4-1 and TRBJ1-3; perhaps TRBD1 as D (6 bases). The CDR3 runs 14 residues. Germline V gives CDR1 MGHRA, CDR2 YSYEKL.

This chain connects TRBV28 to TRBJ1-3; no clear D gene. The germline V and J ends were trimmed by 4 bases and 4 bases, with 11 bases remaining between them. This CDR3 spans 14 amino acids. CDR1 is MDHEN and CDR2 is SYDVKM in the germline V gene. CDR3 bases: TGTGCCAGCAGTTCCACTGGGAGAGGAAACACCATATATTTT. It codes for CASSSTGRGNTIYF.

This chain connects TRBV28 to TRBJ2-2, with 7 positions matching TRBD1. This CDR3 contains 15 residues. Germline CDR1 and CDR2: MDHEN and SYDVKM. With 5 bases clipped from V and 5 bases from J, the junction kept 8 bases outside the gene matches. The CDR3 DNA follows: TGTGCCAGCAGTGCGCAGGGGGTAGTTACCGGGGAGCTGTTTTTT. Encoded protein: CASSAQGVVTGELFF.

This sequence joins TRBV5-1 and TRBJ2-7; 7 bases match TRBD2. The V gene end was trimmed by 2 bases and the J gene end by 1 base; junction bases not matched to a gene: 12. CDR3 size: 17 residues. The germline CDR1 and CDR2 sequences are SGHRS and YFSETQ. The CDR3 protein is CASSLKHRTGGSYEQYF. The CDR3 DNA follows: TGCGCCAGCAGCTTAAAACACCGAACCGGGGGGTCCTACGAGCAGTACTTC.

The rearrangement uses TRBV28 and TRBJ1-1; D remains ambiguous. This CDR3 comprises 14 residues. V shed 6 bases and J shed 4 bases, with 15 bases lying between them. Germline values: CDR1 MDHEN, CDR2 SYDVKM. The CDR3: CASSYKPEVTEAFF. The DNA of the CDR3 is TGTGCCAGCAGCTACAAACCAGAGGTCACTGAAGCTTTCTTT.

V gene TRBV5-5 combines with J gene TRBJ2-2; 8 bases agree with TRBD1. V gave up 4 bases and J gave up 5 bases; unmatched junction bases: 4. The CDR3 has 14 amino acids. CDR1 and CDR2 (germline): SGHKS, YYEKEE (reference sequence). The CDR3: CASSHRGSTGELFF. CDR3 in DNA: TGTGCCAGCAGCCACAGGGGGTCTACCGGGGAGCTGTTTTTT. The variable domain in full, completed from reference TRBV5-5 and TRBJ2-2, reads DAGVTQSPTHLIKTRGQQVTLRCSPISGHKSVSWYQQVLGQGPQFIFQYYEKEERGRGNFPDRFSARQFPNYSSELNVNALLLGDSALYLCASSHRGSTGELFFGEGSRLTVL.

V usage is TRBV7-3 and J usage is TRBJ2-1; TRBD2 might be the D (5 bases). Trimming cost V 6 bases and J 0 bases, with 12 bases left between them. This CDR3 region has 15 residues. Germline V CDR1 and CDR2: SGHTA, FQGTGA. This CDR3 is CASRATGSSYNEQFF. The DNA for the CDR3 is TGTGCCAGCAGGGCTACGGGGAGCTCCTACAATGAGCAGTTCTTC. Filled out from reference TRBV7-3 and TRBJ2-1, the complete variable domain reads GAGVSQTPSNKVTEKGKYVELRCDPISGHTALYWYRQSLGQGPEFLIYFQGTGAADDSGLPNDRFFAVRPEGSVSTLKIQRTERGDSAVYLCASRATGSSYNEQFFGPGTRLTVL.

This clone was counted only a few times. The V call is TRBV18, the J call TRBJ2-7; TRBD2 matches at 14 bases. The CDR3 spans 17 residues. V trimming: 3 bases; J trimming: 5 bases; junction bases outside the gene matches: 9. Germline assignment: CDR1 KGHSH and CDR2 LQKENI. The CDR3 loop is CASSPMTSGRGAHEQYF. The CDR3 coding sequence is TGTGCCAGCTCACCGATGACTAGCGGGAGGGGTGCCCACGAGCAGTACTTC.

The chain couples TRBV5-6 to TRBJ1-2; D unresolved. From germline, CDR1 is SGHDT and CDR2 YYEEEE. V was shortened by 1 base and J by 8 bases, with 9 bases between the two germline ends. The CDR3 spans 12 residues. CDR3 bases: TGTGCCAGCAGCTTGTCACCGGGAGGCTACACCTTC. Its protein product is CASSLSPGGYTF. The full variable domain, rest sourced from reference TRBV5-6 and TRBJ1-2, is DAGVTQSPTHLIKTRGQQVTLRCSPKSGHDTVSWYQQALGQGPQFIFQYYEEEERQRGNFPDRFSGHQFPNYSSELNVNALLLGDSALYLCASSLSPGGYTFGSGTRLTVV.

This chain connects TRBV6-4 to TRBJ2-5; TRBD2 is a possible D gene (6 bases). Germline loops: CDR1 MRHNA, CDR2 SNTAGT. Trimming removed 4 bases at V and 3 bases at J, with 9 bases between. The CDR3 runs to 13 residues. CDR3 sequence: CASSASSEETQYF. As DNA, the CDR3 is TGTGCCAGCAGTGCCTCTAGCGAAGAGACCCAGTACTTC.

The rearrangement joins TRBV10-1 to TRBJ1-3; D ambiguous. This CDR3 is built from 14 residues. Germline V gives CDR1 WNHNN, CDR2 SYGVQD (reference sequence). Trimming took off 5 bases at V and 0 bases at J, with 8 bases between the two ends. The CDR3 spells CASSSSGSGNTIYF. DNA for the CDR3: TGCGCCAGCAGTTCAAGCGGCTCTGGAAACACCATATATTTT.

The V gene is TRBV4-2, the J gene TRBJ2-7, with D unresolved. V gave up 0 bases and J gave up 5 bases, with 11 bases separating them. The CDR3 is made up of 14 amino acids. Germline CDR1 reads LGHNA; CDR2 reads YNFKEQ. CDR3 residues: CASSQDLRQDEQYF. CDR3 bases: TGTGCCAGCAGCCAAGATCTTCGGCAGGACGAGCAGTACTTC.

This clone came up once. The V and J genes are TRBV28 and TRBJ2-2; TRBD1 aligns across 7 bases. Germline V CDR1 and CDR2: MDHEN, SYDVKM. Trimming took 6 bases from V and 4 from J; bases not matched to a gene: 8. There are 15 residues in the CDR3. The CDR3 DNA reads as TGTGCCAGCAGGGGTACAGGGGAATCCACCGGGGAGCTGTTTTTT. Encoded protein: CASRGTGESTGELFF. The variable domain in full, completed from reference TRBV28 and TRBJ2-2, reads DVKVTQSSRYLVKRTGEKVFLECVQDMDHENMFWYRQDPGLGLRLIYFSYDVKMKEKGDIPEGYSVSREKKERFSLILESASTNQTSMYLCASRGTGESTGELFFGEGSRLTVL.

The DNA for the CDR3 is TGTGCCAGCAGTTTCCGGCAGGGCCATGGCTACACCTTC. This sequence encodes CASSFRQGHGYTF. The V call is TRBV28, the J call TRBJ1-2; weak D call: TRBD1 (5 bases). Germline-derived CDR1 and CDR2 are MDHEN and SYDVKM. The CDR3 consists of 13 residues. Deletions cut 3 bases from V and 6 bases from J, with 11 bases between.

The V call is TRBV5-1, the J call TRBJ1-3, with 7 bases aligning to TRBD1. The germline V gene encodes CDR1 SGHRS and CDR2 YFSETQ. J gave up 7 bases and V 2 bases, and 6 bases lay outside the gene matches. This CDR3 has 14 amino acids. CDR3: CASSFGQVRNTIYF. CDR3 coding DNA: TGCGCCAGCAGCTTTGGACAGGTTCGCAACACCATATATTTT.

The rearrangement joins TRBV28 to TRBJ2-1, with 12 bases that match TRBD2. Germline lookup yields CDR1 MDHEN and CDR2 SYDVKM. J gave up 4 bases and V 2 bases, and 6 bases lay outside the gene matches. The CDR3 loop spans 17 amino acids. DNA of the CDR3: TGTGCCAGCAGTTTACCTGGACTAGCGGGAAAGTACAATGAGCAGTTCTTC. Translating it yields CASSLPGLAGKYNEQFF.

The gene calls are TRBV16 and TRBJ2-1; maybe TRBD2 (5 bases). CDR1 is KGHSY, CDR2 FQNENV, per germline. V gave up 2 bases and J gave up 0 bases, with 17 bases separating them. This CDR3 has 18 residues. Written as DNA, the CDR3 is TGTGCCAGCAGCCAAGGACTTGCCTTCCAGGACTCCTACAATGAGCAGTTCTTC. The encoded protein is CASSQGLAFQDSYNEQFF.

The J gene is TRBJ2-2, the V gene TRBV7-8; 7 bases agree with TRBD1. The germline V gene encodes CDR1 SGHVS and CDR2 FQNEAQ. V lost 5 bases to trimming and J lost 5 bases; unmatched junction nucleotides: 5. The CDR3 consists of 14 residues. The CDR3 DNA sequence: TGTGCCAGCAGCGTGACAGGGTGGACCGGGGAGCTGTTTTTT. Translated: CASSVTGWTGELFF.

This rearrangement joins TRBV27 to TRBJ2-3; TRBD1 aligns across 9 bases. Germline V CDR1 and CDR2: MNHEY, SMNVEV (reference sequence). The CDR3 spans 13 residues. Trimming cost V 10 bases and J 8 bases; bases outside gene matches: 10. CDR3 DNA sequence: TGTGCCACCGGACAGGGGCAGGGCGGTACGCAGTATTTT. This encodes CATGQGQGGTQYF.

The chain has TRBV7-9 and TRBJ2-5; TRBD2 might be the D (5 bases). The V end was cut by 5 bases, the J end by 3 bases, with 13 bases between. The CDR3 covers 14 residues. Germline V CDR1 and CDR2: SEHNR, FQNEAQ (reference sequence). As DNA, the CDR3 is TGTGCCAGCAGCCGGGGTCTTAACAAAGAGACCCAGTACTTC. This encodes CASSRGLNKETQYF.

This sequence joins TRBV11-2 and TRBJ2-3, with 9 bases aligning to TRBD2. With V trimmed by 5 bases and J by 5 bases, 8 bases remained unmatched. CDR3 size: 15 residues. Germline CDR1 reads SGHAT; CDR2 reads FQNNGV. The CDR3 DNA reads as TGTGCCAGCAGCCGGATAGCGGGAGAAAAAGATACGCAGTATTTT. This gives the protein CASSRIAGEKDTQYF.

The chain couples TRBV6-6 to TRBJ1-5; the match to TRBD1 covers 7 bases. The V gene's germline CDR1 is MNHNY and CDR2 SVGAGI (reference sequence). The CDR3 is 14 amino acids. After removal of 5 bases from V and 3 bases from J, the junction contained 4 bases not matched to a gene. The CDR3 DNA follows: TGTGCCAGCAGTCTGACAGGGAACAATCAGCCCCAGCATTTT. Translated, it gives CASSLTGNNQPQHF.